This T cell receptor (beta chain) was captured by sequencing in a study of cytomegalovirus exposure and HLA in healthy donors (dated by TCRdb to 2017 to 2019). Context from the whole study: According to an earlier analysis of 587 of the donors, some 180 million T cells yielded 90 million to 140 million unique TCR beta sequences and around 300 Gb of sequence data. Rather than using new phenotypic data, the later analysis identified candidate immune exposures from TCR beta sequences and from how often those sequences occurred across donors. The number of donors typed differed by locus, with 629-630 for A, B, C, DRB1 and DQB1, more than 500 for DQA1, 600 to 610 for DPA1, and some 440 for DPB1. An early release covering 550 to 650 HLA-typed donors comprised roughly 300 gigabases of sequencing data and tens of millions of unique TCR sequences. The study combined high-throughput TCR immunosequencing, statistical association of individual TCRs with disease status, and machine learning to predict cytomegalovirus infection status. An earlier analysis of some 500 of the donors used high-throughput TCR beta sequencing to judge whether each TCR beta V gene segment behaved as functional or pseudogenic. Four or five DR-DQ haplotypes were treated as single units for association and clustering because of strong linkage in the cohort. The study aimed to test whether cataloging public T cell receptors could reveal signatures of past pathogen exposure. The study profiled the T cell repertoires of 500 to 800 subjects by immunosequencing and related them to cytomegalovirus serostatus. Along with the approximately 650-subject first cohort, a separate validation cohort of roughly 110 different subjects was used. Donor age, sex, ethnicity and CMV serostatus were compiled alongside the repertoire data. A later genetic analysis took genome-wide SNP genotypes for about three fifths of the 666 donors and used that subset as a discovery cohort. The genetic ancestry cluster associated with self-reported Caucasian donors included 65% to 90% of the roughly 400 genotyped donors. HLA typing included class I and class II loci at four-digit resolution. All discovery cohort repertoires had been generated on a single sequencing platform. On average, around 240,000 unique TCR beta nucleotide sequences were sequenced per donor among 350 to 400 genotyped donors of the cohort, with roughly 18% of those sequences being non-productive. In a later analysis, previously published TCR beta repertoires from fewer than 750 donors were re-analyzed and high-resolution HLA genotyping was added so that TCR occurrence patterns could be studied.

With regard to this clone: It has no known antigen specificity. Nothing much larger sits one base from this clone, and base qualities are not available.

V loses 3 bases of germline sequence and J loses 1 base, and the interval between the two ends is 15 bases. The CDR3 covers 16 residues, taking in both the cysteine and the phenylalanine. Of all the DNA, just the CDR3 is kept, 48 bases in frame from base 1. The germline V gene (reference sequence) specifies LNHDA as CDR1 and SQIVND as CDR2. Broad study findings and their caveats: Because some donors lacked HLA typing at each locus, the association tests relied only on the typed subset. A cluster of highly shared sequence variants was judged likely to be a technical artifact of the sequencing pipeline. Some IMGT-functional V segments, including TRBV6-2 and TRBV6-3, could not be distinguished by the 87-base-pair reads and were therefore excluded. Immune exposure information for the cohort was limited to CMV serostatus. Cytomegalovirus status was reported to be diagnosed by the classifier with high specificity and sensitivity in both the original and validation cohorts. In vitro tests confirmed that three of the cytomegalovirus-associated TCR beta chains recognize cytomegalovirus antigens. The earlier analysis of almost 600 of the donors excluded about 16 rarely observed V segments, including chromosome 9 orphons, because counts were too low. Broadly in line with IMGT annotations, most TCR beta V segments showed up in productive rearrangements about 87% or about 30% of the time in an earlier analysis of several hundred of the donors. The study gave a list of roughly 150 TCR beta chains associated with cytomegalovirus. A later analysis reported that several top co-occurrence clusters appeared linked to parvovirus B19, influenza, CMV and Epstein-Barr virus. Presence/absence analyses assumed roughly uniform sequencing depth across donors, an assumption that may not hold. Strong co-occurrence of HLA alleles, especially DR and DQ, made assigning TCR associations to individual alleles difficult. Specific HLA alleles were associated with roughly 17,000 TCR beta sequences at a false discovery rate of 0.05 in a later analysis. An association between a missense DCLRE1C variant and V-gene and J-gene trimming of TCR beta chains was found in a later genetic analysis and replicated in an independent cohort. It was suggested by the authors that the approach could potentially be generalized to other disease states and immunological phenotypes. A further reported finding was that TCR beta sequences accurately predicted the HLA-A and HLA-B alleles for most subjects in the first cohort. According to a later analysis, TCR association rates differed among HLA loci, with DRB1 alleles showing the most associated TCRs and HLA-C alleles showing the fewest. Compared with the roughly 670-donor mean, donors in an Asian-associated ancestry cluster had fewer N-insertions in productive TCRs, according to a later genetic analysis. In a later analysis, HLA-associated TCR beta chains were found to be more clonally expanded and to have lower generation probabilities than equally common non-associated chains. Correlated functional status among segregating V segments might be attributable to linkage disequilibrium, but an unknown experimental factor could not be ruled out. In a later analysis, most CMV-associated TCR beta chains were found to appear HLA-restricted, with HLA associations seemingly driven largely by CMV exposure. The cohort was sequenced for TCR beta chains only, and without alpha or paired-chain data the features that could be detected were limited. While some public TCRs were present in many individuals, most TCR sequences turned up only very rarely across donors.

The cohort was made up of approximately 700 healthy bone marrow donors. At the time of sampling, every cohort member was nominally healthy, though immune exposures that went unrecorded were likely present. The donor tested CMV seropositive, placing the donor among the 289 seropositive members of the cohort. Each donor provided a peripheral blood sample, and peripheral blood mononuclear cells were used for TCR beta sequencing. Genomic DNA was extracted from the blood cell samples with the Qiagen DNeasy Blood Extraction Kit. Library generation was performed with the immunoSEQ multiplex PCR assay. The multiplex PCR relied on a mix of 60 forward primers for TCR Vbeta segments and 13 reverse primers for TCR Jbeta segments. The CDR3 region of rearranged TCR beta genes was amplified from genomic DNA with a multiplex PCR assay. The amplified TCR beta libraries were sequenced on the Illumina HiSeq System as 87-base-pair reads. Per the original workflow: In a later analysis, some 80 million unique TCR beta chains were counted across the approximately 640 repertoires, and approximately 11 million of these chains were shared by at least two donors. Raw reads were error-corrected and collapsed into unique sequences by a nearest-neighbor algorithm in which closely related sequences were merged to remove PCR and sequencing errors. V, D and J gene segments were assigned by aligning CDR3 sequences to IMGT reference sequences. Each retained sequence needed at least a six-nucleotide match to both a V gene segment and a J gene segment. A rearrangement was called productive if the CDR3 had no stop codons and remained in frame with V and J, and every other rearrangement was called non-productive. CDR3 was defined according to IMGT convention as the region running from the second conserved V-encoded cysteine to the conserved J-encoded phenylalanine. The earlier analysis of roughly 590 of the donors excluded sequences that lacked an unambiguous match to a single V gene segment. An earlier analysis of over 450 of the donors classified V segments as functional when productive rearrangements were above 56.7% and as segregating when the standard deviation between donors was above 5%. A statistical classification framework was built to diagnose cytomegalovirus status from the catalog of TCR beta chain sequences. In a later analysis, V and J genes were assigned by comparing TCR nucleotide sequences against IMGT/GENE-DB human TR gene sequences. The TCRdist pipeline was used in a later analysis to assign CDR3 sequences and most-parsimonious VDJ recombination scenarios. In a later analysis, every TCR beta chain was defined by the combination of its CDR3 amino acid sequence and its V-gene family, and reads without a unique V-gene family were dropped. As a way to deal with suspected cross-contamination and a sequencing artifact, a later analysis dropped under 600 nucleotide sequences that were highly shared and had low generation probability. A later analysis calculated a clonal expansion index for each public chain from normalized within-repertoire ranks of inferred template counts. In a later analysis, generation probabilities were computed using a VDJ recombination model fitted to out-of-frame rearrangements, and the results were checked against IGoR. In a later analysis, hypergeometric tests were used to score TCR-TCR, TCR-HLA and TCR-CMV co-occurrence, with a repertoire-size bias correction applied to TCR pairs. To estimate false discovery rates, a later analysis permuted the HLA or CMV assignments 20 times. In a later analysis, co-occurring TCRs were grouped using DBSCAN, with TCRdist sequence similarity added in when clustering inside HLA-allele-positive subsets. For co-occurrence clustering, repertoires with fewer than 30,000 or more than 120,000 public chains were excluded, along with 5 or 6 repertoires with anomalous nucleotide sharing. Imported from immuneACCESS, the table was reduced by TCRdb to in-frame sequences with V and J called. These copies leave out some clones; in studies compared against another copy, an unresolved V gene accounts for under half, and the cause of the remainder is not known. The V and J calls and clone size come from that table; D and trimming were worked out from the DNA. This sample holds 70,000 to 95,000 clones; around 76% were observed only once. Of the sample, around 10% is held by the ten largest clones.

The sequencing sample was made of PBMCs. Recombination linked TRBV19 to TRBJ1-2; the D region possibly corresponds to TRBD1 (5 bases align). This receptor was identified in a man aged 25 to 40 in good health and CMV-seropositive. The nucleotides read TGTGCCAGTAGTATTTGGGGGGTTCGTGGTAACTATGGCTACACCTTC. The encoded protein is CASSIWGVRGNYGYTF.